This T cell receptor beta chain originates from a study of blood T cell repertoires in COVID-19. The V gene lost 8 bases and the J gene lost 4 bases, with 13 bases spanning the gap. The CDR3 runs to 13 residues. Per germline, CDR1 MDHEN and CDR2 SYDVKM. Original methodology: Estimation of nucleated cell counts relied on the amplification of reference gene primers. Only in-frame clones appear in the TCRdb table, and some are missing; sequencing was by immunoSEQ multiplex PCR. For V, J and clone size, that table is used; D and trimming come from the DNA. The table has 95,000 to 150,000 clones, roughly 74% seen once; the top ten hold 6%. Seattle's cohort entered during active infection and was followed longitudinally.

V usage is TRBV28 and J usage is TRBJ2-3, with unresolved D. The sequence came from an elderly man with COVID-19, enrolled during active disease. The sample taken for sequencing was peripheral blood. CDR3 in amino acids: CASRDPPADTQYF. The CDR3, as DNA: TGTGCCAGCCGTGATCCTCCGGCAGATACGCAGTATTTT.